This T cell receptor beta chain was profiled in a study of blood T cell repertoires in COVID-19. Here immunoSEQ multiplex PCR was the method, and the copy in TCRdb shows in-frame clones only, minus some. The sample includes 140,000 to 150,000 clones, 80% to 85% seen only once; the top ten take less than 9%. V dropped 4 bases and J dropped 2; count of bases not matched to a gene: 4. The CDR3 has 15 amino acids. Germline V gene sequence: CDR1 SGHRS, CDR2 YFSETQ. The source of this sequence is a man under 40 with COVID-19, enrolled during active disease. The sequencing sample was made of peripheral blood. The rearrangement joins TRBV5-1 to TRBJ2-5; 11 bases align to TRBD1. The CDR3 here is CASSPRDRGQETQYF. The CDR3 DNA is TGCGCCAGCAGCCCCCGGGACAGGGGGCAAGAGACCCAGTACTTC.